Shown below are 9 T cell receptor beta chains from a single sample sequenced in a study of T cell repertoires in cytomegalovirus infection. These receptors are not linked to any known antigen. One entry per CDR3 protein results from TCRdb running MiXCR on the reads. The sample carries about 920,000 distinct CDR3 sequences, 30% to 40% recorded once. The source was cultured CD8+ T cells from PBMCs, collected from culture after CMV antigen stimulation. The receptor set was obtained from a human donor in good health (CMV status not recorded). Some clones in this sample may be carry-over from other donors' samples.

In this sample, this clonotype turned up a few times. This chain joins TRBV4-1 and TRBJ2-2; 15 nucleotides align to TRBD2. Germline V gene sequence: CDR1 MGHRA, CDR2 YSYEKL. This CDR3 has 16 residues. V lost 3 bases, J lost 6 bases, and 2 bases stayed unmatched. CDR3 nucleotides: TGCGCCAGCAGCCATTGGACTAGCGGGGGGGCCGGGGAGCTGTTTTTT. Amino acids: CASSHWTSGGAGELFF.

About this clonotype: Compared with germline, one end of the junction differs, possibly owing to a read error. The chain combines TRBV28 with TRBJ1-2; 9 bases fit TRBD1. The CDR3 is 16 amino acids. The germline V gene encodes CDR1 MDHEN and CDR2 SYDVKM. The DNA of the CDR3 is TGTGTCAGCAGTTTAAGGACAGGGGCGACTAACTATGGCTACACCTTC. This codes for CVSSLRTGATNYGYTF.

The V gene is TRBV27, the J gene TRBJ1-5, with D uncertain. Trimming left V 6 bases short and J 7 bases short, with 19 bases between. CDR1 and CDR2 (germline): MNHEY, SMNVEV (reference sequence). The CDR3 is made up of 15 amino acids. The CDR3 sequence is CASRLRWVAGQPQHF. In DNA, the CDR3 is TGTGCCAGCAGGCTCAGATGGGTCGCCGGACAGCCCCAGCATTTT.

The rearrangement uses TRBV7-3 and TRBJ2-2; D unresolved. Germline values: CDR1 SGHTA, CDR2 FQGTGA. CDR3 length equals 15 residues. V lost 2 bases, J lost 1 base, and 8 bases lay in between. The CDR3 here is CASSLGSENTGELFF. Here the CDR3 DNA reads TGTGCCAGCAGCTTAGGGTCCGAGAACACCGGGGAGCTGTTTTTT.

J is TRBJ2-2 and V is TRBV7-9, with 9 bases fitting TRBD1. V was clipped by 5 bases and J by 0 bases; unmatched bases: 4. The CDR3 is made up of 16 amino acids. Germline CDR1 is SEHNR and CDR2 is FQNEAQ (reference sequence). The CDR3 DNA sequence: TGTGCCAGCAGCGGAACAGGGGGCCCGAACACCGGGGAGCTGTTTTTT. Translating gives CASSGTGGPNTGELFF. Variable domain in full (rest from reference TRBV7-9 and TRBJ2-2): DTGVSQNPRHKITKRGQNVTFRCDPISEHNRLYWYRQTLGQGPEFLTYFQNEAQLEKSRLLSDRFSAERPKGSFSTLEIQRTEQGDSAMYLCASSGTGGPNTGELFFGEGSRLTVL.

The count of this clonotype is one. The J gene is TRBJ1-1, the V gene TRBV7-9; 8 bases match TRBD1. The junction had 11 bases not matched to a gene; V was cut back by 5 bases and J by 0 bases. The CDR3 sequence is 17 residues long. Germline loops: CDR1 SEHNR, CDR2 FQNEAQ (reference sequence). The CDR3 sequence is CASSTGTGGFVNTEAFF. The CDR3 DNA sequence: TGTGCCAGCAGCACCGGCACAGGGGGTTTTGTGAACACTGAAGCTTTCTTT.

This sequence joins TRBV28 and TRBJ2-2, with D uncertain. V was clipped by 6 bases and J by 1 base, with 12 bases between them. The CDR3 covers 15 residues. Germline V lookup: CDR1 MDHEN, CDR2 SYDVKM. Written as DNA, the CDR3 is TGTGCCAGCAGCCCCTGGGGTGGGAACACCGGGGAGCTGTTTTTT. Translation: CASSPWGGNTGELFF.

The chain is built from TRBV20-1 and TRBJ1-2; D call uncertain. V shed 1 base and J shed 0 bases, with 9 bases lying between them. Germline CDR1 and CDR2: DFQATT and SNEGSKA (reference sequence). The CDR3 has 14 amino acids. CDR3 in DNA: TGCAGTGCTAGAGTGCATATAGCTAACTATGGCTACACCTTC. This encodes CSARVHIANYGYTF.

This clonotype turned up a few times. The chain carries TRBV5-6 and TRBJ1-4; D is unresolved. This CDR3 region has 13 residues. The V gene lost 2 bases and the J gene lost 7 bases, with 9 bases spanning the gap. Germline V gives CDR1 SGHDT, CDR2 YYEEEE. The CDR3 bases are TGTGCCAGCAGCTTTCAAGGTTCTGAAAAACTGTTTTTT. This sequence encodes CASSFQGSEKLFF.